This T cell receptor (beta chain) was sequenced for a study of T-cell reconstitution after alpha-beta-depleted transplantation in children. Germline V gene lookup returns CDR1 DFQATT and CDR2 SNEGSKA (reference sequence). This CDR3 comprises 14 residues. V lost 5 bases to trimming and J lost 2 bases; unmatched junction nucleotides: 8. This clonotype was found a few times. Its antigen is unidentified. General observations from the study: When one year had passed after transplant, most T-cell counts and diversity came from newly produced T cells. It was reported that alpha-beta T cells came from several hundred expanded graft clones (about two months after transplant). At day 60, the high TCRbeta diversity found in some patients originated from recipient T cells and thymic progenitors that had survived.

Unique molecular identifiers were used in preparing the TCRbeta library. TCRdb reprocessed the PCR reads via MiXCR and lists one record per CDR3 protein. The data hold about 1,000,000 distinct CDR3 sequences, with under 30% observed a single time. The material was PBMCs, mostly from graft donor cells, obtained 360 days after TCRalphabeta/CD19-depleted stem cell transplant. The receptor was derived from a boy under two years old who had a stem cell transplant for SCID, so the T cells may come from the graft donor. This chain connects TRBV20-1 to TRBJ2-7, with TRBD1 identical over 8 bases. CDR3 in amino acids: CSAGGQGAPYEQYF. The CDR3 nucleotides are TGCAGTGCTGGGGGGCAGGGGGCCCCCTACGAGCAGTACTTC.